This T cell receptor (beta chain) was captured in a study of CD8 T cells in ankylosing spondylitis. For TCR beta, libraries came from quantitative 5'-RACE with molecular barcodes. TCRdb independently ran MiXCR on the 5' RACE reads; one entry per CDR3 protein. This table has approximately 220,000 distinct CDR3 sequences, around 16% appearing once. Notes on this clonotype: The antigen remains unidentified.

Trimming removed 1 base at V and 1 base at J, with 8 bases between. The germline V gene encodes CDR1 SGHAT and CDR2 FQNNGV. The CDR3 is 15 amino acids. Findings of the study overall: According to the report, clones linked to the disease were significantly enriched in matched synovial fluid samples taken from ankylosing spondylitis patients. Previously reported in reactive arthritis synovial fluid and blood were some of the motif variants. Fewer than ten highly homologous variants made up a TCR beta motif that seemed to typify ankylosing spondylitis blood.

Sequencing used blood, either unsorted or a sorted T cell fraction (not recorded which). This TCR came from a male donor with ankylosing spondylitis. The rearrangement uses TRBV11-2 and TRBJ2-1; D is unresolved. CDR3 sequence reads: CASSLGANSYNEQFF. As DNA, the CDR3 is TGTGCCAGCAGCTTAGGGGCCAATTCCTACAATGAGCAGTTCTTC.